This T cell receptor (beta chain) was profiled in a study of T-cell memory formation after mild COVID-19. Overall study context: Across donors, TCR clusters were largely donor specific. Study-wide results and limits: The study found balanced CD4/CD8 in clones contracting day 15 to 85 and a CD4+ lean in later expanders. Pre-infection memory held some responding clones, suggesting pre-existing cross-reactive T cells responded.

Constant-segment primers and 5'RACE yielded cDNA libraries for TCR alpha and TCR beta, each carrying sample barcodes and UMIs. Using its own MiXCR run on the 5' RACE reads, TCRdb lists one record per CDR3 protein. The table has some 490,000 distinct CDR3 sequences, over 15% seen once. This CDR3 region has 14 residues. V was pared by 0 bases and J by 0 bases, with 9 bases between. Germline values: CDR1 SQVTM, CDR2 ANQGSEA. Concerning this clonotype: Antigen specificity is unknown.

V is TRBV29-1 and J is TRBJ2-7; maybe TRBD2 (7 bases). Material for sequencing was PBMCs or a T cell subset sorted from them (not recorded which). The sequence was obtained from an adult woman who had mild COVID-19 (a few samples of this study predate the infection). Cell type and time point are not known. CDR3 in DNA: TGCAGCGTTGAAGAAGGGGGGGCCTCCTACGAGCAGTACTTC. This gives the protein CSVEEGGASYEQYF.